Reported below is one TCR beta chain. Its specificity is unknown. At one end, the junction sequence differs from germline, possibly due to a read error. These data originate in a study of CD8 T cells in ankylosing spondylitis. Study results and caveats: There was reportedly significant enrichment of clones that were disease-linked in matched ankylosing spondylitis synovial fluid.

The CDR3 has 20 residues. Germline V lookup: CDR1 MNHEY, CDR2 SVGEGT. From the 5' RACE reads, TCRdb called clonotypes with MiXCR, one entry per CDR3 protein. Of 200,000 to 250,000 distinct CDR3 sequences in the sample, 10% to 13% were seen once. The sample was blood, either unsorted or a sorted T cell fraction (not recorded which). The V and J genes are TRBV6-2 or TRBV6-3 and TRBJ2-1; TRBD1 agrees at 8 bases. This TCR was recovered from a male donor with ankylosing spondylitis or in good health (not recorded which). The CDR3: CASSFNPLTDRGDLYNEQLF. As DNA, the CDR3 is TGTGCCAGCAGTTTTAACCCTCTGACCGACAGGGGCGACCTTTACAATGAGCAGTTGTTC.